This entry lists 24 T cell receptor beta chains sequenced from one sample in a study of cytomegalovirus exposure and HLA in healthy donors. PCR involved 60 Vbeta and 13 Jbeta primers. Method: immunoSEQ multiplex PCR; TCRdb's copy keeps in-frame clones and lacks some. This sample carries about 160,000 clones, 82% of them seen once, and the ten largest clones take about 1.6%. The sequenced sample consisted of PBMCs. These TCRs come from a girl aged 5-17 years in good health and CMV-seropositive.

The chain is built from TRBV6-5 and TRBJ2-2, with 7 positions matching TRBD1. Per the germline V gene, CDR1 is MNHEY and CDR2 is SVGAGI. With 0 bases clipped from V and 4 bases from J, the junction kept 5 bases outside the gene matches. The CDR3 has 16 amino acids. This chain's CDR3 is CASSYSTGQTTGELFF. CDR3 bases: TGTGCCAGCAGTTACTCGACGGGACAGACCACCGGGGAGCTGTTTTTT.

The rearrangement links TRBV27 to TRBJ1-1, with 9 bases identical to TRBD1. The CDR3 sequence is 12 residues long. Unmatched junction bases numbered 5, after V lost 6 bases and J lost 9 bases. Germline V gives CDR1 MNHEY, CDR2 SMNVEV (reference sequence). CDR3 in DNA: TGTGCCAGCAGCCTAGGACAGGGGAAAGCTTTCTTT. Residues: CASSLGQGKAFF.

J is TRBJ1-1 and V is TRBV6-1, with D hard to call. V was trimmed by 2 bases and J by 4 bases, leaving 8 bases between them. Germline V gene lookup returns CDR1 MNHNS and CDR2 SASEGT. The CDR3 sequence is 13 residues long. Here the CDR3 DNA reads TGTGCCAGCAGTGAATTGGAGGGCACTGAAGCTTTCTTT. Amino acid sequence: CASSELEGTEAFF.

Many counts were recorded for this clone. The rearrangement joins TRBV25-1 to TRBJ1-3; no clear D gene. The V gene lost 3 bases and the J gene lost 0 bases, with 9 bases spanning the gap. The CDR3 spans 15 residues. The germline V gene encodes CDR1 MGHDK and CDR2 SYGVNS. CDR3 protein: CASSDASHSGNTIYF. CDR3 DNA sequence: TGTGCCAGCAGTGATGCGAGTCACTCTGGAAACACCATATATTTT.

This chain joins TRBV7-9 and TRBJ2-7; the D is unclear. The CDR3 length is 14 residues. CDR1 is SEHNR and CDR2 is FQNEAQ in the germline V gene (reference sequence). Trimming left V 3 bases short and J 4 bases short, with 13 bases between. This CDR3 reads CASSFYSVGYEQYF. Here the CDR3 DNA reads TGTGCCAGCAGCTTTTACAGTGTTGGGTACGAGCAGTACTTC.

CDR3 in DNA: TGTGCCACCCGACGGGACTACTACAATGAGCAGTTCTTC. It specifies CATRRDYYNEQFF. The chain joins TRBV28 to TRBJ2-1; TRBD2 aligns across 7 bases. The trim removed 10 bases at V and 3 bases at J, leaving 6 bases unmatched. Germline-derived CDR1 and CDR2 are MDHEN and SYDVKM. This CDR3 comprises 13 residues.

This clone was observed a handful of times. This chain links TRBV27 with TRBJ2-1, with 12 bases identical to TRBD2. The CDR3 has 16 amino acids. J was trimmed by 6 bases and V by 6 bases; bases with no gene match: 9. Germline assignment: CDR1 MNHEY and CDR2 SMNVEV (reference sequence). CDR3 region: CASRGLAGGPVNEQFF. The CDR3 DNA is TGTGCCAGCAGGGGGCTAGCGGGGGGGCCGGTCAATGAGCAGTTCTTC.

The chain links TRBV7-8 to TRBJ1-4; D is undetermined. CDR1 SGHVS and CDR2 FQNEAQ come from the germline V gene. V was cut by 0 bases and J by 8 bases, with 16 bases left in between. CDR3 size: 16 residues. CDR3 sequence reads: CASSLAPRVRGEKLFF. CDR3 sequence (DNA): TGTGCCAGCAGCTTAGCCCCCCGGGTTAGAGGGGAAAAACTGTTTTTT.

The chain carries TRBV28 and TRBJ1-4; D is possibly TRBD1 (6 bases). The CDR3 consists of 12 residues. Looked up from germline, CDR1 is MDHEN and CDR2 is SYDVKM. V lost 4 bases and J lost 13, with 13 bases in between. CDR3 sequence (DNA): TGTGCCAGCAGTTCCCCGACAGGAACACTGTTTTTT. Translated, it gives CASSSPTGTLFF.

This sequence joins TRBV28 and TRBJ1-1; D is ambiguous. The CDR3 loop spans 13 amino acids. From germline, CDR1 is MDHEN and CDR2 SYDVKM. The V gene lost 1 base and the J gene lost 10 bases, with 13 bases spanning the gap. In DNA form, the CDR3 reads TGTGCCAGCAGTTTATACCCCGCCGCGGGAGCTTTCTTT. It translates to CASSLYPAAGAFF.

V usage is TRBV4-3 and J usage is TRBJ2-3; perhaps TRBD2 as D (6 bases). The CDR3 consists of 15 residues. Germline values: CDR1 LGHNA, CDR2 YSLEER. Trimming removed 0 bases at V and 6 bases at J, with 13 bases between. The CDR3 DNA sequence: TGCGCCAGCAGCCAAGATTCGGGGGATGAGGATACGCAGTATTTT. This encodes CASSQDSGDEDTQYF.

The chain employs TRBV5-1 and TRBJ2-3; D possibly corresponds to TRBD1 (6 bases). This CDR3 comprises 14 residues. Germline V CDR1 and CDR2: SGHRS, YFSETQ. Between the trimmed V and J ends, which lost 4 bases and 1 base, there was a span of 10 bases. In DNA, the CDR3 is TGCGCCAGCAGCCTAAACAGGGGCACAGATACGCAGTATTTT. Its protein product is CASSLNRGTDTQYF.

The CDR3 reads CASSLIAGEGPGELFF. The CDR3 DNA is TGTGCCAGCAGCTTAATAGCGGGCGAGGGTCCCGGGGAGCTGTTTTTT. V is TRBV7-9 and J is TRBJ2-2; TRBD2 matches 7 bases. The germline gives CDR1 SEHNR, CDR2 FQNEAQ (reference sequence). The J segment lost 6 bases and the V segment lost 2 bases, leaving 9 bases of the junction unmatched. This CDR3 has 16 amino acids. Using reference TRBV7-9 and TRBJ2-2 for the parts outside the CDR3, the full variable domain is DTGVSQNPRHKITKRGQNVTFRCDPISEHNRLYWYRQTLGQGPEFLTYFQNEAQLEKSRLLSDRFSAERPKGSFSTLEIQRTEQGDSAMYLCASSLIAGEGPGELFFGEGSRLTVL.

This clone has a handful of counts. The DNA of the CDR3 is TGTGCCAGCAGCTTAGGGTCCCTAGCGGGGGTCACAGATACGCAGTATTTT. Protein: CASSLGSLAGVTDTQYF. The V call is TRBV7-9, the J call TRBJ2-3, with TRBD2 matching over 10 bases. The trim removed 1 base at V and 2 bases at J, leaving 6 bases unmatched. Germline CDR1 is SEHNR and CDR2 is FQNEAQ (reference sequence). This CDR3 has 17 amino acids.

This chain links TRBV30 with TRBJ1-2, with D possibly TRBD1 on 5 matching bases. CDR1 is GTSNPN, CDR2 SVGIG, per germline (reference sequence). V lost 6 bases, J lost 4 bases, and 12 bases lay in between. This CDR3 has 12 residues. This CDR3 is CACLREGYGYTF. CDR3 nucleotides: TGTGCCTGCCTCAGGGAGGGCTATGGCTACACCTTC. Full variable domain (missing parts from reference TRBV30 and TRBJ1-2): SQTIHQWPATLVQPVGSPLSLECTVEGTSNPNLYWYRQAAGRGLQLLFYSVGIGQISSEVPQNLSASRPQDRQFILSSKKLLLSDSGFYLCACLREGYGYTFGSGTRLTVV.

This CDR3 is CASSPLEGGEKLFF. The CDR3 region has the DNA TGCGCCAGCAGCCCTCTTGAGGGGGGGGAAAAACTGTTTTTT. The rearrangement links TRBV5-1 to TRBJ1-4; D might be TRBD1 (6 bases). CDR3 length: 14 residues. From germline, CDR1 is SGHRS and CDR2 YFSETQ. With 4 bases removed from V and 8 bases from J, the gap between germline ends came to 15 bases.

The rearrangement uses TRBV5-4 and TRBJ2-3; TRBD1 matches at 7 bases. Germline trimming cut 4 bases from V and 6 bases from J; bases unmatched to any gene: 5. CDR3 length: 13 amino acids. Germline V gene sequence: CDR1 SGHNT, CDR2 YYREEE (reference sequence). CDR3 in amino acids: CASSPDRADTQYF. The DNA of the CDR3 is TGTGCCAGCAGCCCCGACAGGGCGGATACGCAGTATTTT.

This clone has only a few counts. The rearrangement joins TRBV2 to TRBJ1-4; no reliable D call. CDR3 length equals 13 residues. Between the trimmed V and J ends, which lost 6 bases and 7 bases, there was a span of 12 bases. The V gene's germline CDR1 is SNHLY and CDR2 FYNNEI. The CDR3 reads CASRGPTLEKLFF. Written as DNA, the CDR3 is TGTGCCAGCAGGGGCCCCACCCTTGAAAAACTGTTTTTT.

V is TRBV2 and J is TRBJ2-7; D might be TRBD1 (6 bases). V lost 1 base and J 2 bases, leaving 15 bases between the germline ends. Germline V gene sequence: CDR1 SNHLY, CDR2 FYNNEI. The CDR3 contains 16 residues. The CDR3 DNA reads as TGTGCCAGCAGTGAAGGGGTTGCAGGGGAGACCTACGAGCAGTACTTC. It is translated as CASSEGVAGETYEQYF.

The gene calls are TRBV14 and TRBJ2-3; 9 bases are a match to TRBD1. Trimming removed 3 bases from V and 2 bases from J; junction bases left unmatched: 3. Germline CDR1 reads SGHDN; CDR2 reads FVKESK. The CDR3 runs 15 residues. CDR3 sequence reads: CASSQRTGDTDTQYF. For the CDR3, the DNA is TGTGCCAGCAGCCAGAGGACAGGGGACACAGATACGCAGTATTTT.

In nucleotides, the CDR3 is TGTGCCAGCAGGATAGCGGGAATCTCCTACGAGCAGTACTTC. This codes for CASRIAGISYEQYF. This chain joins TRBV28 and TRBJ2-7; 8 nucleotides align to TRBD2. Germline values: CDR1 MDHEN, CDR2 SYDVKM. CDR3 size: 14 residues. Trimming took 6 bases from V and 0 from J; bases not matched to a gene: 4.

The table lists this clone with a count of one. This chain joins TRBV6-5 and TRBJ2-5; tentatively, D is TRBD1 (6 bases). Between the trimmed V and J ends, which lost 5 bases and 2 bases, there was a span of 15 bases. Germline CDR1 and CDR2: MNHEY and SVGAGI. CDR3 length: 15 residues. DNA for the CDR3: TGTGCCAGCAGTCGTACCTTTGGACAGCAAGAGACCCAGTACTTC. It encodes CASSRTFGQQETQYF.

This clone has a single count. The V and J genes are TRBV2 and TRBJ2-1, with TRBD2 as a possible D gene (6 bases). The V end lost 4 bases, the J end lost 9 bases, and 13 bases lay between the germline ends. This CDR3 has 13 amino acids. Germline CDR1 and CDR2: SNHLY and FYNNEI. The CDR3 reads CASSAPGAVEQFF. The CDR3 DNA follows: TGTGCCAGCAGTGCCCCGGGAGCGGTTGAGCAGTTCTTC. Drawing the rest from reference TRBV2 and TRBJ2-1, the complete variable domain is EPEVTQTPSHQVTQMGQEVILRCVPISNHLYFYWYRQILGQKVEFLVSFYNNEISEKSEIFDDQFSVERPDGSNFTLKIRSTKLEDSAMYFCASSAPGAVEQFFGPGTRLTVL.

This chain connects TRBV7-2 to TRBJ1-2; D might be TRBD1 (6 bases). Trimming took off 4 bases at V and 7 bases at J, with 19 bases between the two ends. Germline V CDR1 and CDR2: SGHTA, FQGNSA. This CDR3 is 15 amino acids long. The CDR3 protein is CASSSRTRGMSGYTF. DNA for the CDR3: TGTGCCAGCAGCTCCAGGACAAGGGGGATGAGTGGCTACACCTTC.